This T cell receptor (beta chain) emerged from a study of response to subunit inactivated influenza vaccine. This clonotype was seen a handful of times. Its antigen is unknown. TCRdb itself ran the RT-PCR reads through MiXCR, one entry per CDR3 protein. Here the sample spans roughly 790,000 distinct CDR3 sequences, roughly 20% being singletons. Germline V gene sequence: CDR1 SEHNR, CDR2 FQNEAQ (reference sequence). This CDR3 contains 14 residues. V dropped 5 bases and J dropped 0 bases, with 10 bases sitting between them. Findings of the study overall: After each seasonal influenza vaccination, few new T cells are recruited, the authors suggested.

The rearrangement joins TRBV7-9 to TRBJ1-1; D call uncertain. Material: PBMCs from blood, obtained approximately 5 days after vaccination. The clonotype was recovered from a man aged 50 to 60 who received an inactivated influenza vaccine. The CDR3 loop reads CASSPDGVNTEAFF. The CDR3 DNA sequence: TGTGCCAGCAGCCCGGATGGAGTGAACACTGAAGCTTTCTTT.